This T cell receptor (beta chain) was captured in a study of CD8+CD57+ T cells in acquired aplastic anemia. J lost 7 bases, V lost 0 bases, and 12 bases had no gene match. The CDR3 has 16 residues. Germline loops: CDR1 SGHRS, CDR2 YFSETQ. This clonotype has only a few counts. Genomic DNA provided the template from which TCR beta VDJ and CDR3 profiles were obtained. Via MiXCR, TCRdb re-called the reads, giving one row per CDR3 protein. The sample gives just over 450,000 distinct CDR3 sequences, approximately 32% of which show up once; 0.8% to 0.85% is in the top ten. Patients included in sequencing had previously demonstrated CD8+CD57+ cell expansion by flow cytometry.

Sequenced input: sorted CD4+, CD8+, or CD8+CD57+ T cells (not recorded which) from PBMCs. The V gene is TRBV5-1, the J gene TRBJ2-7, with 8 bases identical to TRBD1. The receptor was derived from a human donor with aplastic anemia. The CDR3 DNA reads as TGCGCCAGCAGCTTGGGCCCCCAGGGGGCGGGCGGGGAGCAGTACTTC. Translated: CASSLGPQGAGGEQYF. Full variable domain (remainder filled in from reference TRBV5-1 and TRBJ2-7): KAGVTQTPRYLIKTRGQQVTLSCSPISGHRSVSWYQQTPGQGLQFLFEYFSETQRNKGNFPGRFSGRQFSNSRSEMNVSTLELGDSALYLCASSLGPQGAGGEQYFGPGTRLTVT.